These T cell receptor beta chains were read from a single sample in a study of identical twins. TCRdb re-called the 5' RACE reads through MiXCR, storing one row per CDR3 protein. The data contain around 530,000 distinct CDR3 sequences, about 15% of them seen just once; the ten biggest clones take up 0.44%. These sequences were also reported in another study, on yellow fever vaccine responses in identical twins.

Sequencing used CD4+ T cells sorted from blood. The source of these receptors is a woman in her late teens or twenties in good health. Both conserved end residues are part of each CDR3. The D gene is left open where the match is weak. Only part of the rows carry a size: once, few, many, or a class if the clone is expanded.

CSDRLAGGYNEQFF	14	TRBD2	.	TRBV29-1	TRBJ2-1
CASSPHLDRASTDTQYF	17	TRBD1	.	TRBV12-3/TRBV12-4	TRBJ2-3
CASSLETGKSTDTQYF	16	TRBD1	.	TRBV5-4	TRBJ2-3
CASSPGQGVDEQYF	14	TRBD1	.	TRBV5-1	TRBJ2-7
CASSLGGRGFGETQYF	16	.	.	TRBV5-1	TRBJ2-5
CASSLDRGGYNEQFF	15	TRBD1	.	TRBV2	TRBJ2-1
CASSQDKGWKNTEAFF	16	.	.	TRBV14	TRBJ1-1
CASRLASVGGYTF	13	.	many	TRBV12-3/TRBV12-4	TRBJ1-2
CACSQGTSGGGEQFF	15	TRBD2	.	TRBV3-1	TRBJ2-1
CASSLTGYLNIQYF	14	TRBD1	.	TRBV28	TRBJ2-4
CASSLTLLGVETQYF	15	.	.	TRBV5-5	TRBJ2-5
CASSPGQTQETQYF	14	.	many	TRBV18	TRBJ2-5
CSARGSSGRDEQFF	14	TRBD2	few	TRBV20-1	TRBJ2-1
CASSPPSRPETQYF	14	.	.	TRBV18	TRBJ2-5
CASFDGANVLTF	12	.	few	TRBV28	TRBJ2-6
CGTSGRALNEQFF	13	TRBD2	.	TRBV12-3/TRBV12-4	TRBJ2-1
CASSLNKGTYF	11	.	few	TRBV12-3/TRBV12-4	TRBJ1-2
CASSRTSNTGELFF	14	.	few	TRBV5-1	TRBJ2-2
CASSAGGSTGAGNTIYF	17	TRBD1	few	TRBV12-3/TRBV12-4	TRBJ1-3
CASSLNRFFQGVGEQFF	17	TRBD1	.	TRBV5-8	TRBJ2-1
CASSPGSSGSGYEQYF	16	TRBD2	.	TRBV5-1	TRBJ2-7
CASSFLGQALGNTIYF	16	TRBD1	few	TRBV28	TRBJ1-3
CASRSGRATDTQYF	14	TRBD2	few	TRBV6-1	TRBJ2-3
CASSLGQLGAFF	12	.	few	TRBV28	TRBJ1-1
CSVERGGPYTGELFF	15	.	.	TRBV29-1	TRBJ2-2
CSARPTTSPAFETQYF	16	TRBD2	few	TRBV20-1	TRBJ2-5
CATRTTSGAYNEQFF	15	.	few	TRBV15	TRBJ2-1
CASSLRTGGGVSYEQYF	17	TRBD1	few	TRBV3-1	TRBJ2-7
CSAPGQGGWTEAFF	14	TRBD1	few	TRBV20-1	TRBJ1-1
CASRAGEDNEQFF	13	TRBD2	.	TRBV7-2	TRBJ2-1
CSVIGVSAGNEQFF	14	.	once	TRBV20-1	TRBJ2-1
CSATRTIWETQYF	13	.	.	TRBV20-1	TRBJ2-5
CAISDRLTDTQYF	13	TRBD1	few	TRBV11-2	TRBJ2-3
CASSEQGAKNIQYF	14	TRBD1	many	TRBV3-1	TRBJ2-4
CASSPQTSAGSYEQYF	16	TRBD2	.	TRBV9	TRBJ2-7
CATSREAGAEETQYF	15	TRBD2	.	TRBV15	TRBJ2-5
CASQLGQGGNEQFF	14	TRBD1	many	TRBV7-9	TRBJ2-1
CASGGLAAGDNEQFF	15	.	few	TRBV27	TRBJ2-1
CSAREGGGSTEAFF	14	.	.	TRBV20-1	TRBJ1-1
CASRAGEGTEAFF	13	.	.	TRBV5-1	TRBJ1-1
CATSDSGQYSPLHF	14	.	few	TRBV24-1	TRBJ1-6
CSVEDSKETQYF	12	.	few	TRBV29-1	TRBJ2-5
CAISVTGFYEQYF	13	.	few	TRBV10-3	TRBJ2-7
CASSLVPDDVAGELFF	16	.	.	TRBV5-1	TRBJ2-2
CTPFRTWGSSTDTQYF	16	.	few	TRBV20-1	TRBJ2-3
CASSPGGKIPHEQYF	15	.	.	TRBV18	TRBJ2-7
CASSKQGFTEAFF	13	.	.	TRBV12-3/TRBV12-4	TRBJ1-1
CASGGGAETQYF	12	TRBD2	.	TRBV6-1	TRBJ2-5
CASSLSSGSNEQFF	14	.	few	TRBV27	TRBJ2-1
CASYANRGGEQYF	13	TRBD1	.	TRBV6-1	TRBJ2-7
CASSGALKVDTQYF	14	.	few	TRBV28	TRBJ2-3
CASSLPSRGNTGELFF	16	.	.	TRBV14	TRBJ2-2
CASSLLPAGDGKTQYF	16	TRBD2	few	TRBV28	TRBJ2-5
CASSRLGAYNEQFF	14	.	.	TRBV27	TRBJ2-1
CASSKGLHEQYF	12	.	.	TRBV5-1	TRBJ2-7